Included here is one TCR beta chain sequence, with context. Its antigen is not known. The data were obtained in a study of response to subunit inactivated influenza vaccine. Study results and limitations: The authors suggested that few new T cells are recruited per seasonal influenza vaccination.

TCRdb fed the RT-PCR reads into MiXCR, producing one record per CDR3 protein. The repertoire holds roughly 520,000 distinct CDR3 sequences, with roughly 27% as singletons. After removal of 5 bases from V and 8 bases from J, the junction contained 5 bases not matched to a gene. The CDR3 totals 13 residues. CDR1 KGHSH and CDR2 LQKENI come from the germline V gene. The source material was CD4+ T cells sorted from PBMCs, sampled roughly 5 days after vaccination. The sequence was obtained from a man in his fifties who received an inactivated influenza vaccine. The chain uses TRBV18 and TRBJ1-2, with 10 positions matching TRBD1. The CDR3 DNA is TGTGCCAGCTCAAGGGACAGGGGAACGGGCTACACCTTC. Encoded protein: CASSRDRGTGYTF. Complete variable domain (other parts from reference TRBV18 and TRBJ1-2): NAGVMQNPRHLVRRRGQEARLRCSPMKGHSHVYWYRQLPEEGLKFMVYLQKENIIDESGMPKERFSAEFPKEGPSILRIQQVVRGDSAAYFCASSRDRGTGYTFGSGTRLTVV.